This is a list of T cell receptor beta chains from one sample in a study of blood T cell repertoires in COVID-19. Only in-frame clones appear in the TCRdb table, and some are missing; sequencing was by immunoSEQ multiplex PCR. The sample contains some 140,000 clones, around 80% of which appear only once. The sequencing input was peripheral blood. The source of these receptors is a man between 60 and 75 years old who had recovered from COVID-19. Each CDR3 is given with its conserved first and last residue. The D gene is left open where the match is weak. Size is stated for part of the rows, as once, few or many counts, or as a class when the clone is expanded.

j_call,d_call,v_call,clone_size,cdr3_nt,cdr3_aa
TRBJ2-5,TRBD2,TRBV4-3,few,TGCGCCAGCAGCCAGGGGGTTCTAGCGGGGGATCAAGAGACCCAGTACTTC,CASSQGVLAGDQETQYF
TRBJ1-6,TRBD1,TRBV19,NA,TGTGCCAGTAGTCAGGGGGCACAAGATAATTCACCCCTCCACTTT,CASSQGAQDNSPLHF
TRBJ2-7,NA,TRBV29-1,NA,TGCAGCGTTTTCGTCAGCCGAGGGGAGCAGTACTTC,CSVFVSRGEQYF
TRBJ1-3,NA,TRBV10-3,once,TGTGCCACCGGGGGGATCTCTGGAAACACCATATATTTT,CATGGISGNTIYF
TRBJ1-2,NA,TRBV6-1,NA,TGTGCCAGCAGTGAAGGGTGGGCAGGGATAGATGGCTACACCTTC,CASSEGWAGIDGYTF
TRBJ2-7,TRBD1,TRBV5-6,NA,TGTGCCAGCAGCCCCCCCACAGGGGCCTACGAGCAGTACTTC,CASSPPTGAYEQYF
TRBJ2-5,TRBD2,TRBV7-2,few,TGTGCCAGCAGCTTTGCTAGCGGGGGGACCTCCTCGGAGACCCAGTACTTC,CASSFASGGTSSETQYF
TRBJ1-3,NA,TRBV2,NA,TGTGCCAGCAGTCCCCGGGACACCTTCTCTGGAAACACCATATATTTT,CASSPRDTFSGNTIYF
TRBJ1-2,NA,TRBV2,NA,TGTGCCAGTGCAAGGGGAGGCTATGGCTACACCTTC,CASARGGYGYTF
TRBJ2-4,TRBD2,TRBV3-1/TRBV3-2,once,TGTGCCAGCAGCCAAGATGCGGGAGCGCCAAAAAACATTCAGTACTTC,CASSQDAGAPKNIQYF
TRBJ1-2,NA,TRBV7-8,NA,TGTGCCAGCACCCTGGGAGTCGGCTATGGCTACACCTTC,CASTLGVGYGYTF
TRBJ2-1,NA,TRBV24-1,NA,TGTGCCACCAGTGCGGCTAGCCCAGGTGGTGAGCAGTTCTTC,CATSAASPGGEQFF